Presented here are 28 T cell receptor beta chains from one specimen sequenced in a study of CD8+CD57+ T cells in acquired aplastic anemia. Genomic DNA constituted the template upon which TCR beta VDJ and CDR3 profiling was performed. TCRdb reprocessed the reads via MiXCR and lists one record per CDR3 protein. Of just over 200,000 distinct CDR3 sequences detected, about 60% appear once; the ten largest clones hold around 58%. All sequencing subjects had displayed CD8+CD57+ cell expansion on flow cytometry. The material sequenced was sorted CD4+, CD8+, or CD8+CD57+ T cells (not recorded which) from PBMCs. The receptor source for this set is a human donor with aplastic anemia.

This rearrangement joins TRBV20-1 to TRBJ2-5; 11 bases align to TRBD2. Germline V gene data show CDR1 as DFQATT and CDR2 as SNEGSKA (reference sequence). With V trimmed by 4 bases and J by 5 bases, 6 bases remained unmatched. The CDR3 loop spans 14 amino acids. In DNA form, the CDR3 reads TGCAGTGCTACCTCTAGCGGGGGGCGGGAGACCCAGTACTTC. It yields the protein CSATSSGGRETQYF.

Of note for this clonotype: One end of the junction fails to match germline, which may point to a read error. The chain has TRBV7-3 and TRBJ2-5; D may correspond to TRBD1 or TRBD2 (7 bases each). The CDR3 totals 15 residues. CDR1 is SGHTA, CDR2 FQGTGA, per germline. The CDR3, as DNA: TGTGCCAGCAGCCTAACGACAGGGAGGGGAGAGACCCAGTACTTC. It translates to CASSLTTGRGETQYF.

V and J are TRBV7-3 and TRBJ2-3; D is unresolved. The ends were cut back, 2 bases at V and 0 bases at J, with 6 bases in the middle. The length of the CDR3 is 14 residues. Germline values: CDR1 SGHTA, CDR2 FQGTGA. The CDR3 bases are TGTGCCAGCAGCTTATCTCTCAGCACAGATACGCAGTATTTT. This encodes CASSLSLSTDTQYF.

The CDR3 loop reads CSVGTASSYEQYF. The CDR3 region has the DNA TGCAGCGTTGGGACCGCCAGCTCCTACGAGCAGTACTTC. V usage is TRBV29-1 and J usage is TRBJ2-7, with D unresolved. Germline CDR1 reads SQVTM; CDR2 reads ANQGSEA. The CDR3 loop spans 13 amino acids. V was trimmed by 4 bases and J by 0 bases, leaving 10 bases between them.

As for this clonotype: This CDR3 is missing its conserved last phenylalanine or tryptophan, likely due to a read error. V is TRBV19 and J is TRBJ2-1; possible D gene TRBD2, 7 bases. CDR1 is LNHDA, CDR2 SQIVND, per germline (reference sequence). V lost 10 bases to trimming and J lost 9 bases, with 16 bases between them. This CDR3 is 12 amino acids long. This CDR3 is CATGGGGPEQFL. The CDR3 DNA reads TGTGCCACCGGAGGGGGGGGACCTGAGCAGTTCCTC.

The chain has TRBV7-9 and TRBJ2-7; D not resolved. Between the trimmed V and J ends, which lost 4 bases and 6 bases, there was a span of 7 bases. Germline CDR1 reads SEHNR; CDR2 reads FQNEAQ (reference sequence). This CDR3 region has 11 residues. The CDR3 loop is CASSSSIEQYF. DNA for the CDR3: TGTGCCAGCAGCTCATCTATCGAGCAGTACTTC.

This clonotype has a handful of counts. This chain joins TRBV5-6 and TRBJ2-3; D gene unclear. V lost 3 bases and J 2 bases, leaving 4 bases between the germline ends. CDR1 and CDR2 from the germline V gene are SGHDT and YYEEEE. The CDR3 length is 12 residues. CDR3 DNA sequence: TGTGCCAGCAGCTACACCACAGATACGCAGTATTTT. It is translated as CASSYTTDTQYF.

J is TRBJ1-6 and V is TRBV7-6; D is possibly TRBD1 (5 bases). The CDR3 totals 14 residues. Germline V gene lookup returns CDR1 SGHVS and CDR2 FNYEAQ. V shed 0 bases and J shed 9 bases, with 9 bases lying between them. CDR3 loop: CASSLAAGSSPLHF. The CDR3 coding sequence is TGTGCCAGCAGCTTAGCGGCAGGGTCTTCACCCCTCCACTTT.

The CDR3 nucleotides read TGTGCCAGTAGTATAGAAAGTACAAGAGAGACCCAGTACTTC. It yields the protein CASSIESTRETQYF. V usage is TRBV19 and J usage is TRBJ2-5, with no clear D. Per the germline V gene, CDR1 is LNHDA and CDR2 is SQIVND (reference sequence). The length of the CDR3 is 14 residues. Trimming cost V 0 bases and J 4 bases, with 9 bases left between them.

The J gene is TRBJ1-3, the V gene TRBV15; no clear D gene. The CDR3 totals 15 residues. Trimming cost V 2 bases and J 0 bases, with 8 bases left between them. Germline loops: CDR1 LNHNV, CDR2 YYDKDF (reference sequence). The CDR3 DNA is TGTGCCACCAGCAGAAATCCTTACTCTGGAAACACCATATATTTT. Translated: CATSRNPYSGNTIYF.

This chain uses TRBV20-1 with TRBJ1-1; D gene uncertain. Germline CDR1 is DFQATT and CDR2 is SNEGSKA (reference sequence). This CDR3 is 13 amino acids long. The V end was cut by 5 bases, the J end by 0 bases, with 10 bases between. The CDR3 bases are TGCAGTGCTGCAGGAGTCGTGAACACTGAAGCTTTCTTT. Its translation is CSAAGVVNTEAFF.

This clonotype was picked up one time. The chain has TRBV15 and TRBJ2-2, with 12 bases fitting TRBD1. CDR3 length equals 18 residues. Germline V CDR1 and CDR2: LNHNV, YYDKDF (reference sequence). V shed 2 bases and J 6 bases; nucleotides not matched to a gene: 10. CDR3 sequence (DNA): TGTGCCACCAGCAGACCATTTCCGGGACAGGGGGCAGCCGGGGAGCTGTTTTTT. Translation: CATSRPFPGQGAAGELFF.

The chain joins TRBV4-3 to TRBJ1-2; tentatively, D is TRBD1 (5 bases). This CDR3 contains 15 residues. Trimming took off 0 bases at V and 5 bases at J, with 13 bases between the two ends. Germline V gene sequence: CDR1 LGHNA, CDR2 YSLEER. For the CDR3, the DNA is TGCGCCAGCAGCCAAGATCACGGGGGAGGATATGGCTACACCTTC. This sequence encodes CASSQDHGGGYGYTF.

This sequence joins TRBV2 and TRBJ2-7; D is possibly TRBD2 (5 bases). This CDR3 has 15 residues. Germline V CDR1 and CDR2: SNHLY, FYNNEI. Trimming cost V 8 bases and J 4 bases, with 21 bases left between them. CDR3 sequence reads: CASPRVREVSYEQYF. For the CDR3, the DNA is TGTGCCAGCCCGAGGGTTCGGGAAGTCTCATACGAGCAGTACTTC.

The chain couples TRBV25-1 to TRBJ1-2; D gene unclear. From germline, CDR1 is MGHDK and CDR2 SYGVNS. This CDR3 is built from 13 residues. CDR3 DNA: TGTGCGTCAGAAAGTCTCGGGAACTATGGCTACACCTTC. Its protein product is CASESLGNYGYTF.

The CDR3 reads CASRTSGGSYEQYF. CDR3 DNA sequence: TGTGCCAGCAGGACTAGCGGAGGCTCCTACGAGCAGTACTTC. J is TRBJ2-7 and V is TRBV25-1; TRBD2 aligns across 9 bases. V trimming: 6 bases; J trimming: 0 bases; junction bases outside the gene matches: 3. Germline loops: CDR1 MGHDK, CDR2 SYGVNS. CDR3 length: 14 amino acids.

This clonotype was observed a handful of times. Its ends do not fully match the called genes, so a read error is possible. The genes are TRBV20-1 and TRBJ2-5; 8 positions match TRBD1. This CDR3 region has 13 residues. Germline-derived CDR1 and CDR2 are DFQATT and SNEGSKA (reference sequence). The CDR3 DNA reads as TGCAGTGGGTTGACAGGGGAGAGAGAGACTCAGTACTTC. Its protein product is CSGLTGERETQYF.

On this clonotype itself: Since the CDR3 does not end with the conserved phenylalanine or tryptophan, this likely comes from a read error. Because the CDR3's place on the DNA is in doubt, the DNA is left out and the CDR3 is given as listed by TCRdb. The gene calls are TRBV24-1 and TRBJ1-3; the D call of TRBD1 is as the table states it, not checked on the DNA. Germline assignment: CDR1 KGHDR and CDR2 SFDVKD. Both ends counted, the CDR3 spans 12 residues. The CDR3 protein is CATSDLQSWGRG.

The table lists this clonotype with a few counts. This chain joins TRBV30 and TRBJ2-3; 10 nucleotides line up with TRBD1. V lost 2 bases, J lost 4 bases, and 6 bases stayed unmatched. CDR3 length equals 15 residues. The V gene's germline CDR1 is GTSNPN and CDR2 SVGIG (reference sequence). The CDR3 protein is CAWSIGTGVSDTQYF. DNA of the CDR3: TGTGCCTGGAGTATCGGGACAGGGGTCTCAGATACGCAGTATTTT.

The chain is built from TRBV7-3 and TRBJ2-7; no clear D. CDR3 length equals 16 residues. V lost 7 bases, J lost 1 base, and 20 bases lay in between. Germline CDR1 reads SGHTA; CDR2 reads FQGTGA. The CDR3 nucleotides are TGTGCCAGCAATAACCAGCTGCGAGACCTTTCCTACGAGCAGTACTTC. Translating gives CASNNQLRDLSYEQYF.

The chain couples TRBV7-2 to TRBJ1-4; 8 bases line up with TRBD1. Trimming removed 5 bases from V and 6 bases from J; junction bases left unmatched: 8. Germline lookup yields CDR1 SGHTA and CDR2 FQGNSA. The CDR3 contains 15 residues. CDR3 region: CASSPRQGSDEKLFF. The CDR3 bases are TGTGCCAGCAGCCCACGACAGGGGAGCGATGAAAAACTGTTTTTT.

This clonotype has just a few counts. The CDR3 DNA is TGTGCCAGCAGCTGGGTGAATAGGGACACTGAAGCTTTCTTT. Encoded protein: CASSWVNRDTEAFF. The genes are TRBV28 and TRBJ1-1; D gene uncertain. This CDR3 contains 14 residues. The V gene's germline CDR1 is MDHEN and CDR2 SYDVKM. Trimming shortened V by 6 bases and J by 3 bases, and 14 bases separated the two germline ends.

This rearrangement joins TRBV25-1 to TRBJ1-6; D not resolved. CDR3 length: 16 amino acids. From germline, CDR1 is MGHDK and CDR2 SYGVNS. The V and J ends lost 2 bases and 6 bases respectively, with 14 bases between them. In nucleotides, the CDR3 is TGTGCCAGCAGTGAAAGTAGGGCCAGAGCTAATTCACCCCTCCACTTT. This encodes CASSESRARANSPLHF. The complete variable domain, with remaining parts taken from reference TRBV25-1 and TRBJ1-6, reads EADIYQTPRYLVIGTGKKITLECSQTMGHDKMYWYQQDPGMELHLIHYSYGVNSTEKGDLSSESTVSRIRTEHFPLTLESARPSHTSQYLCASSESRARANSPLHFGNGTRLTVT.

This clonotype was seen once. Without the conserved terminal phenylalanine or tryptophan, this CDR3 likely stems from a read error. The V call is TRBV7-2, the J call TRBJ2-7, with 11 nucleotides matching TRBD1. The CDR3 covers 14 residues. Trimming cost V 5 bases and J 7 bases; bases outside gene matches: 7. Germline assignment: CDR1 SGHTA and CDR2 FQGNSA. CDR3 protein: CASSLRDRGSEQYL. The CDR3 coding sequence is TGTGCCAGCAGCCTACGGGACAGGGGGAGTGAGCAGTACCTC.

This clonotype was counted between two and nine times. The J gene is TRBJ2-7, the V gene TRBV29-1; the match to TRBD1 covers 9 bases. The CDR3 sequence is 15 residues long. V was clipped by 0 bases and J by 2 bases; unmatched bases: 5. Germline V lookup: CDR1 SQVTM, CDR2 ANQGSEA. CDR3 in DNA: TGCAGCGTTGAAGATACAGGGGGCACAGCCTACGAGCAGTACTTC. Translating it yields CSVEDTGGTAYEQYF.

J is TRBJ1-2 and V is TRBV7-2; D call uncertain. From germline, CDR1 is SGHTA and CDR2 FQGNSA. V shed 6 bases and J shed 4 bases, with 12 bases lying between them. CDR3 length: 13 residues. CDR3 sequence: CASRTTEVYGYTF. The CDR3 bases are TGTGCCAGCAGGACAACAGAGGTCTATGGCTACACCTTC. Filled out from reference TRBV7-2 and TRBJ1-2, the complete variable domain reads GAGVSQSPSNKVTEKGKDVELRCDPISGHTALYWYRQSLGQGLEFLIYFQGNSAPDKSGLPSDRFSAERTGGSVSTLTIQRTQQEDSAVYLCASRTTEVYGYTFGSGTRLTVV.

This rearrangement joins TRBV12-3 or TRBV12-4 to TRBJ1-2; tentative D call: TRBD1 (5 bases). The CDR3 loop spans 13 amino acids. V lost 6 bases, J lost 3 bases, and 11 bases lay in between. The CDR3 DNA sequence: TGTGCCAGCAGCTGGGAAGGGGACTATGGCTACACCTTC. Protein product: CASSWEGDYGYTF.

The rearrangement links TRBV10-1 to TRBJ1-2; TRBD1 agrees at 8 bases. CDR1 is WNHNN, CDR2 SYGVQD, per germline (reference sequence). Unmatched junction bases numbered 20, after V lost 6 bases and J lost 5 bases. This CDR3 has 18 amino acids. CDR3: CASRGTGTGGLATYGYTF. The CDR3 nucleotides are TGCGCCAGCAGAGGTACCGGGACAGGAGGTCTAGCAACATATGGCTACACCTTC.